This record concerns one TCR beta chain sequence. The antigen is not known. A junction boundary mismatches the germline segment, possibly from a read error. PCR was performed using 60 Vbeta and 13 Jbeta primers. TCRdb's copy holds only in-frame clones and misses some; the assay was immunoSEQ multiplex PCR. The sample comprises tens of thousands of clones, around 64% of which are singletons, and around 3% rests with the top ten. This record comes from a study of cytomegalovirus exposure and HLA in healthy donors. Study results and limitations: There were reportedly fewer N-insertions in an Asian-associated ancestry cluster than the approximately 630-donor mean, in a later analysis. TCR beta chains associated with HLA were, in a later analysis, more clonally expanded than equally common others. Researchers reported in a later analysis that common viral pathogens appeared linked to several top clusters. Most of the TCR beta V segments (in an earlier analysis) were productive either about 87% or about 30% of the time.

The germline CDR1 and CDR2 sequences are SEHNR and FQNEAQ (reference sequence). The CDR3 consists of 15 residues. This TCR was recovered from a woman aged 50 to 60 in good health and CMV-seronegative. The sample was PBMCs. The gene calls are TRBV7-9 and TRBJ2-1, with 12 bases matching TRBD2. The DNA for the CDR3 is TGTTCCAGCAGCTCCCTAGCGGGAGGGGACAATGAGCAGTTCTTC. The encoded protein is CSSSSLAGGDNEQFF.